These 11 T cell receptor beta chains were all obtained from the same sample, sequenced in a study of blood T cell repertoires in COVID-19. Measured with immunoSEQ multiplex PCR; TCRdb has only the in-frame clones, and not every one. Of 150,000 or so clones listed, 80% to 85% are singletons. The sequenced material came from peripheral blood. The receptors were sampled from a human donor in a cohort sampled during active COVID-19.

This sequence joins TRBV6-2 or TRBV6-3 and TRBJ1-1; D remains ambiguous. V lost 4 bases, J lost 2 bases, and 14 bases lay in between. Germline V lookup: CDR1 MNHEY, CDR2 SVGEGT. The CDR3 extends over 15 amino acids. In DNA, the CDR3 is TGTGCCAGCAGTTCCCACCTCCGGGAAAACACTGAAGCTTTCTTT. It codes for CASSSHLRENTEAFF.

V and J are TRBV28 and TRBJ1-2, with TRBD1 identical over 9 bases. The V and J ends lost 6 bases and 7 bases, in that order; junction bases with no gene match: 3. The CDR3 spans 12 residues. Germline values: CDR1 MDHEN, CDR2 SYDVKM. CDR3 region: CASRPTGGGYTF. The DNA for the CDR3 is TGTGCCAGCAGACCGACAGGGGGTGGCTACACCTTC.

This clone appeared once. The chain links TRBV9 to TRBJ1-6, with 7 bases identical to TRBD1. The junction had 11 bases not matched to a gene; V was cut back by 4 bases and J by 7 bases. This CDR3 is built from 16 residues. The germline CDR1 and CDR2 sequences are SGDLS and YYNGEE. CDR3 residues: CASSLTRDRSNSPLHF. The CDR3 region has the DNA TGTGCCAGCAGCCTTACACGGGACAGATCAAATTCACCCCTCCACTTT.

For the CDR3, the DNA is TGTGCCAGCAGCGACACAGGGGTCCCCTCACCCCTCCACTTT. Protein product: CASSDTGVPSPLHF. This sequence joins TRBV9 and TRBJ1-6; TRBD1 agrees at 7 bases. V lost 3 bases and J lost 10; bases outside the gene matches: 7. The CDR3 length is 14 residues. Germline values: CDR1 SGDLS, CDR2 YYNGEE.

This chain uses TRBV19 with TRBJ2-1; D is undetermined. The CDR3 loop spans 11 amino acids. Deletions cut 5 bases from V and 7 bases from J, with 6 bases between. Per germline, CDR1 LNHDA and CDR2 SQIVND (reference sequence). Written as DNA, the CDR3 is TGTGCCAGTAGTTGGAGTAATGAGCAGTTCTTC. Amino acids: CASSWSNEQFF.

The V gene is TRBV6-2 or TRBV6-3, the J gene TRBJ1-1, with 8 bases matching TRBD1. Germline lookup yields CDR1 MNHEY and CDR2 SVGEGT. This CDR3 is 14 amino acids long. Trimming at V came to 5 bases and at J to 3 bases, leaving 5 bases not matched to a gene. The chain's CDR3 is CASSPPDRDTEAFF. The DNA of the CDR3 is TGTGCCAGCAGTCCGCCGGACAGGGACACTGAAGCTTTCTTT.

The CDR3: CASSQDEGPGSPLHF. The CDR3 nucleotides read TGCGCCAGCAGCCAAGATGAGGGTCCCGGATCACCCCTCCACTTT. V and J are TRBV4-3 and TRBJ1-6, with unresolved D. V lost 0 bases, J lost 10 bases, and 13 bases lay in between. Germline CDR1 reads LGHNA; CDR2 reads YSLEER. The CDR3 is 15 amino acids.

The gene calls are TRBV5-3 and TRBJ2-1; tentatively, D is TRBD1 (7 bases). TRBV5-3 is noted as an ORF with a role that remains uncertain. The V gene lost 4 bases and the J gene lost 8 bases, with 22 bases spanning the gap. The CDR3 has 16 residues. CDR3 protein: CARSKGDSGGVDEQFF. CDR3 coding DNA: TGTGCCAGAAGCAAAGGGGACAGCGGAGGGGTAGATGAGCAGTTCTTC.

This clone was counted a single time. This rearrangement joins TRBV6-5 to TRBJ1-2; D is possibly TRBD1 (6 bases). Trimming left V 6 bases short and J 8 bases short, with 19 bases between. The CDR3 contains 14 residues. Germline V gene sequence: CDR1 MNHEY, CDR2 SVGAGI. Here the CDR3 reads CASSPPDRPRGYTF. CDR3 coding DNA: TGTGCCAGCAGCCCCCCCGACAGGCCCCGGGGCTACACCTTC.

This clone was detected a few times. The J gene is TRBJ1-1, the V gene TRBV9; a weak D match, TRBD1 (5 bases). Trimming cost V 3 bases and J 1 base, with 10 bases left between them. CDR3 size: 14 residues. Germline-derived CDR1 and CDR2 are SGDLS and YYNGEE. The CDR3 region is CASSALTGNTEAFF. The DNA for the CDR3 is TGTGCCAGCAGCGCATTAACAGGGAACACTGAAGCTTTCTTT.

This rearrangement joins TRBV16 to TRBJ1-1; possible D gene TRBD1, 6 bases. Trimming took 0 bases from V and 4 from J, leaving 12 bases between them. The germline CDR1 and CDR2 sequences are KGHSY and FQNENV. The CDR3 covers 15 residues. CDR3 sequence: CASSQSRGARTEAFF. CDR3 nucleotides: TGTGCCAGCAGCCAATCGCGGGGGGCGCGCACTGAAGCTTTCTTT.